This entry describes one T cell receptor beta chain. Its antigen is currently not known. No base quality values were provided; no much bigger clone lies one nucleotide off. Clipping removes 1 base from V and 2 bases from J, with 6 as the unmatched junction base count. The CDR3 contains 16 residues, cysteine and phenylalanine counted. Of all the DNA, just the CDR3 is kept, 48 bases in frame from base 1. The germline V gene encodes CDR1 LNHDA and CDR2 SQIVND (reference sequence). The record originates from a study of vaccination and CD4 T cells after COVID-19 (dated by TCRdb to about 2022). General notes on the study: Six males and four females were included in the convalescent cohort, with two Hispanic individuals, seven Caucasians, two Asians and one multiracial person represented. Post-COVID blood samples were collected from convalescent patients a median of around 100 days after diagnosis, with a range of roughly 30 to 161 days. In 10 COVID-19 convalescent patients and a few infection-naive healthy vaccine recipients, researchers compared the spike-specific CD4+ TCR repertoire from before mRNA vaccination with the repertoire from after. Post-vaccine blood samples were collected a median of approximately 68 days after the second vaccine dose, ranging from roughly 13 to 241 days. In control cultures, a CEFX viral epitope pool was used as positive control, an HIV-1 Nef peptide pool was used as negative control, or no peptide was added. Two doses of either the Pfizer-BioNTech BNT162b2 vaccine (n=8) or the Moderna mRNA-1273 vaccine (n=2) were administered to participants. Overlapping spike peptide pools from SARS-CoV-2 and from the common cold coronaviruses HCoV-NL63, HCoV-OC43 and HCoV-229E were used as culture stimuli. Overall study outcomes, separate from this receptor: Of the vaccine-specific clones in convalescent patients, 304 of 307, or nearly all, reacted only to SARS-CoV-2 spike and did not cross-react with common cold coronaviruses. The study included relatively few convalescent patients and did not analyze early timepoints after natural infection. In convalescent patients, a median around 90% of post-vaccine SARS-CoV-2-reactive clones were detected only after vaccination, suggesting vaccine-specific priming. An increase in the median number of SARS-CoV-2-reactive clonotypes from some 20 after infection to some 38 after vaccination was observed, but the change was not found to be significant.

The sample's treatment or condition, from its label and the paper: roughly 10-day PBMC culture with coronavirus spike peptide pools or control peptides (ViraFEST assay). The study used the ViraFEST assay, which expanded antigen-specific T cells with peptide pools and then identified expanded clonotypes by TCR sequencing. Negative nucleocapsid antibody tests taken both before and after vaccination confirmed that the healthy vaccine recipients had no prior SARS-CoV-2 infection. More than 1.5 million PBMCs per well were cultured in IMDM with approximately 4.9% human AB serum and about 9.2 IU/ml IL-2, plus 10 ug/ml peptide pools. On days 3 and 7, half of the culture medium was replaced with fresh IL-2-containing medium. CD4+ T cells were isolated after approximately ten days of culture through negative selection using the EasySep CD4+ T cell isolation kit. Ficoll-Paque Plus gradient centrifugation was used to isolate PBMCs from whole blood, and the isolated PBMCs were then either used fresh or cryopreserved at -140C. Triplicate wells were generally used for each culture condition.

Libraries were made using PCR. DNA from cultured CD4+ T cells underwent TCR sequencing with the Oncomine TCR Beta short-read assay at the Johns Hopkins FTIC core. The QIAamp micro DNA kit was used to extract genomic DNA from the cultured CD4+ T cells. Oncomine TCR Beta libraries made from cultured CD4+ T cells were pooled using unique dual indexes and sequenced on an Illumina iSeq 100. The authors' pipeline ran thus. Non-productive sequences were filtered out, and CDR3s that did not start with C, did not end with F or W, or were shorter than 7 amino acids were discarded. Antigen-specific clonotypes were identified with the MANAFEST web application by comparing peptide-stimulated wells with reference and other culture wells. An FDR below 0.05, an odds ratio above 5, and a productive frequency above 0.1% in at least two of three replicate wells were required for clones to be considered positive. A clonotype was classed as cross-reactive if the clonotype showed significant expansion both in SARS-CoV-2 spike wells and in at least one common cold coronavirus spike condition. Using R version 3.6.1, CDR3 homology was evaluated through Levenshtein distances (stringdist) along with unrooted phylogenetic trees (ape). TCRdb trimmed public reads at Q25 via fastp, called clones via MiXCR and kept in-frame beta chains. Every CDR3 protein is listed once, alongside the most common genes and DNA of its rows. V and J calls and clone size were set by TCRdb, not the authors. In this sample the table shows roughly 9,800 distinct CDR3 sequences, more than 20% of which occur a single time. The ten largest clones capture roughly 25% of the sample.

The receptor comes from a human donor who received a COVID-19 vaccine. Material: CD4+ T cells from blood, cultured in vitro, obtained before SARS-CoV-2 vaccination. The V gene is TRBV19 and the J gene is TRBJ1-1, and TRBD1 matches 8 of the central bases. The CDR3 region has the sequence CASSIVMDRANTEAFF. At the DNA level, the sequence is TGTGCCAGTAGTATAGTAATGGACAGGGCAAACACTGAAGCTTTCTTT.